This T cell receptor beta chain was recorded in a study of T cell repertoires in cytomegalovirus infection (dated by TCRdb to 2018 to 2020). Study-wide context: Peptide stimulations targeted recently identified HLA-C-restricted CMV epitopes, whose presentation resists viral immunomodulation, together with well-studied HLA-B-restricted epitopes. Because public TCR beta signatures pointed to carriage of CMV infection together with the matching HLA type, the HLA type of each donor mattered for the analysis.

Points the paper makes about the study in general: In both this cohort and an independent cohort of 350 to 400 donors, the cumulative frequency of public TCR beta family members distinguished carriers of CMV infection plus the relevant HLA type. The ex vivo response was dominated by HLA-C-restricted CMV-specific TCR beta clonotypes, and the single most frequent clonotype in two of eight donors was supplied by these HLA-C-restricted clonotypes.

Sequenced on an Illumina HiSeq 1500. Through fastp at Q25 and MiXCR, TCRdb rebuilt clones from the public reads, retaining in-frame beta chains. Rows with a matching CDR3 protein are joined into one entry that keeps the most common DNA and genes. The sample includes 700,000 to 850,000 distinct CDR3 sequences, with approximately 29% observed a single time. In total, the top ten clones hold approximately 13% of the sample. The meaning of the sample's treatment or condition label: in vitro stimulation with specific CMV peptide epitopes to enrich CMV-specific T cells. A word on this clonotype: Its antigen remains unidentified. Base qualities are not recorded, but no much larger clone differs from it by a single base.

This TCR came from a human donor in good health (CMV status not recorded). Some clones in this sample may be carry-over from other donors' samples. Material: cultured CD8+ T cells from PBMCs, obtained from culture after CMV antigen stimulation.

The nucleotide sequence is TGTGCCAGCAGCGCTCGAAACCAGTACTTC. Translated, it reads CASSARNQYF. In this chain, TRBV11-2 is recombined with TRBJ2-5; no D gene can be assigned with confidence. The V and J ends are trimmed by 5 bases and 10 bases, leaving 8 bases between them. The germline V gene gives CDR1 as SGHAT and CDR2 as FQNNGV. Taken from cysteine to phenylalanine, the CDR3 has 10 residues. Just the 30-base CDR3 DNA is kept, in frame starting at base 1.